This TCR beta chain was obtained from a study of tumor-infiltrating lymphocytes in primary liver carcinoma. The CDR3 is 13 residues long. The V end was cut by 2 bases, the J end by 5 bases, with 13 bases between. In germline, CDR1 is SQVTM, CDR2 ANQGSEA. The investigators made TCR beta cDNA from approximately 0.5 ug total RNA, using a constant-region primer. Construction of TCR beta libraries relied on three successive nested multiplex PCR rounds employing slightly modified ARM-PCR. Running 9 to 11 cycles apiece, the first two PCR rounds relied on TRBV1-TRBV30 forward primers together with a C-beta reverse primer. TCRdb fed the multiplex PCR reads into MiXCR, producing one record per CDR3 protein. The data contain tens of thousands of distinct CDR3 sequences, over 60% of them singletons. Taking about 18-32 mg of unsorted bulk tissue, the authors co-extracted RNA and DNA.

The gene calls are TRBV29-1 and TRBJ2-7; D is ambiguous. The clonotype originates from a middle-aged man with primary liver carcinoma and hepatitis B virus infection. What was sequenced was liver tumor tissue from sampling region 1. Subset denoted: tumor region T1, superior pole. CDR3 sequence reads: CSVEIGASHEQYF. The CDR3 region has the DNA TGCAGCGTTGAAATTGGTGCGTCCCACGAGCAGTACTTC.